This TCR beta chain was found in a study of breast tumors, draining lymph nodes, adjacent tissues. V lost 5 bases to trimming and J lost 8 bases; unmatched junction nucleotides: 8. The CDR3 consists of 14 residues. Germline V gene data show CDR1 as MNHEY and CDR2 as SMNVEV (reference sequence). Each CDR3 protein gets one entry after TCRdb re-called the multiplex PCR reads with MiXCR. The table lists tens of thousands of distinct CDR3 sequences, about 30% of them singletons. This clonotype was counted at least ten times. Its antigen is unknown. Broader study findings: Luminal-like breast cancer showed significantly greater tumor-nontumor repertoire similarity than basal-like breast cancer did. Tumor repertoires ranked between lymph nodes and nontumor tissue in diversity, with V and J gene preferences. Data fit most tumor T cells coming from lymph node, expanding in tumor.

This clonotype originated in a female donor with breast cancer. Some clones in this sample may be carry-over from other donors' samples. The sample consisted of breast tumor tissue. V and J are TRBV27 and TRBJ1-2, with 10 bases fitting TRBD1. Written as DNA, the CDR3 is TGTGCCAGCAGTACCCAGACAGGGGGCGGAGGCTACACCTTC. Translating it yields CASSTQTGGGGYTF.